This T cell receptor (beta chain) was captured in a study of T cells in Graves' hyperthyroidism and ophthalmopathy (dated by TCRdb to between 2018 and 2020). Some background on the complete study: Peripheral blood was collected at initial diagnosis, before any treatment. A discovery cohort of around 98 patients, 43 with Graves' ophthalmopathy and 55 to 60 with stable Graves' hyperthyroidism, was used to find distinguishing TCR V-J signatures. Prospective prediction of ophthalmopathy was tested in an independent validation cohort consisting of fewer than 20 hyperthyroidism patients and some 15 patients who later progressed to ophthalmopathy. The 90 to 100 discovery patients were randomly divided into training and test sets at a 7:3 ratio. The study also compared thyroid tissue and blood T-cell repertoires from roughly six Graves' hyperthyroidism patients. Once sampling was done, hyperthyroidism patients were given methimazole at a starting dose of 30 mg daily, whereas ophthalmopathy patients were given high-dose intravenous methylprednisolone. The paper describes TCR Vbeta CDR3 sequencing of 120 to 150 peripheral blood samples, made up of 40 to 45 ophthalmopathy patients, roughly 80 hyperthyroidism patients and roughly 17 progressor patients. On the study overall, not on this receptor specifically: During validation, the model predicted progression to ophthalmopathy a median of about 6.5 months ahead of onset, with approximately 71% sensitivity and more than 72% specificity. Most expanded thyroid clonotypes (frequency above 0.001) were also detected in blood, suggesting blood repertoires may reflect thyroid immune responses. In cross-validation, a model built on a 13 V-J signature told ophthalmopathy apart from stable hyperthyroidism with 87.88% sensitivity and around 81% specificity, and in testing the same model reached 80%/75%. Sample size was not statistically predetermined, and investigators were not blinded to group allocation.

In the ophthalmopathy patients, disease was moderately to severely active, with a Clinical Activity Score of 3 or more, a NOSPECS grade of 4 or more, and a duration of less than 3 months. Exclusion was applied to patients with uncontrolled infections, other autoimmune diseases, pregnancy or lactation. Diagnoses were based on clinical symptoms, serum thyroxine and TRAb, thyroid ultrasound and orbital computed tomography. PBMCs were separated from 8 to 10 ml of fresh peripheral blood using Ficoll-Paque density gradient centrifugation. Total RNA was extracted with Trizol reagent, and quality was checked on an Agilent 2100 Bioanalyzer. Trimming at the junction amounts to 11 bases on V and 0 bases on J, and the germline ends lie 17 bases apart. In the germline V gene, CDR1 corresponds to MNHNS and CDR2 to SASEGT. The CDR3 spans 15 residues, from the cysteine through the phenylalanine. Only CDR3 DNA is held: 45 bases, read in frame from base 1.

TCR beta CDR3 regions were amplified from RNA transcripts. The first round of RT-PCR for the TCR CDR3 was performed with the HTBI primer set and the Qiagen OneStep RT-PCR kit. A second multiplex PCR round built the libraries, followed by size selection and purification. The libraries were sequenced on an Illumina HiSeq2000 using paired-end 100 bp reads. Per the authors' processing: SOAPnuke was used to process the raw data, with reads discarded if the reads contained adapters or uncalled bases, had a mean Phred below 15, or lacked an exact constant-primer or identifier match. High-quality paired reads were merged with COPE v1.2.5, and unique nucleotide sequences were defined as clonotypes. MiTCR v1.1 was used to align clonotypes to the IMGT TRBV, TRBD and TRBJ reference segments. The analysis included only V-J combinations with a frequency above 0.0001, which together covered 98% to 99.2% of the repertoires. A TCS score was defined as the ratio between F50 (clonal expansion) and ExV (chaos), using BLOSUM62-based TCRdist between CDR3 peptides within each V-J. Welch's t-statistics and random forest reduced just over 500 V-J features to 10 to 15, which were used in a naive Bayes classifier (R e1071). TCRdb reworked the public reads: Q25 trimming with fastp, MiXCR clone assembly, productive beta chains retained. Duplicate CDR3 protein sequences are folded into a single record with the most common DNA and genes. Here the V and J calls rest on TCRdb's processing, not on the authors' analysis. In all, the sample holds about 640,000 distinct CDR3 sequences, and 20% to 25% of those were seen once. Together, the top ten hold around a third of the sample.

This clonotype was seen ten or more times. Its antigen specificity is not known. No quality values exist for individual bases; no much larger clone is one base distant. The V and J segments used are TRBV6-1 and TRBJ1-5; the D gene is not confidently resolved. Sequenced input: blood. The origin of this receptor is a man aged 30 to 45 with Graves' ophthalmopathy. The DNA reads as follows: TGTGCCGTGTATCCGGCTTCTTATAGCAATCAGCCCCAGCATTTT. Its protein product is CAVYPASYSNQPQHF.